This TCR beta chain was recovered during a study of cytomegalovirus exposure and HLA in healthy donors. Germline lookup yields CDR1 SGHTA and CDR2 FQGNSA. CDR3 length equals 15 residues. Trimming took 2 bases from V and 5 from J, leaving 16 bases between them. The PCR employed 60 Vbeta primers together with 13 Jbeta primers. Produced via immunoSEQ multiplex PCR; TCRdb's table is partial and in-frame only. The profile shows 85,000 to 120,000 clones, 83% of them singletons. Findings of the study overall: Analyses of presence and absence presupposed an approximately uniform sequencing depth across donors. A later analysis revealed that TCR association rates differed between HLA loci, peaking at DRB1 and bottoming out at HLA-C.

The table lists this clone with a few counts. Its antigen remains unknown. The sequence was obtained from a man in his forties in good health and CMV-seronegative. Sequenced: PBMCs. This chain links TRBV7-2 with TRBJ2-7; possibly TRBD2 for D (5 bases). The CDR3 DNA sequence: TGTGCCAGCAGCTTACGTCTTGGAGGACCCAACGAGCAGTACTTC. Translated, it gives CASSLRLGGPNEQYF. The whole variable domain, remainder taken from reference TRBV7-2 and TRBJ2-7, is GAGVSQSPSNKVTEKGKDVELRCDPISGHTALYWYRQSLGQGLEFLIYFQGNSAPDKSGLPSDRFSAERTGGSVSTLTIQRTQQEDSAVYLCASSLRLGGPNEQYFGPGTRLTVT.